In this sample, the clone carrying this T cell receptor beta chain turned up many times. Its target is not known. This sample stems from a study of regulatory T cells in long-lasting Graves disease. Study results and caveats: Persistent patients shared more public clonotypes (roughly 2,500) than new patients (approximately 970). No thyroid tissue was studied; the work used peripheral blood only.

Time point meaning: newly diagnosed GD, antithyroid drugs for less than 3 months. Following extraction of RNA from PBMCs, that RNA was used to make the TCR library. The TCR beta library used iRepertoire HTBI primers with Arm-PCR amplification of CDR3. TCRdb re-derived calls from the multiplex PCR reads in MiXCR, one entry per CDR3 protein. Among 550,000 to 600,000 distinct CDR3 sequences listed, 15% to 20% were seen once. The sample was also linked to a second study, of T cells in Graves' hyperthyroidism and ophthalmopathy. That source adds: Also found in blood were most expanded thyroid clonotypes above 0.001.

Here the sequenced sample was peripheral blood mononuclear cells (PBMCs), taken at new diagnosis, from a patient treated with antithyroid drugs. This clonotype was obtained from a man younger than 30 with Graves disease.

CDR3 sequence reads: CASSHGLAVYEQYF. The CDR3 coding sequence is TGTGCCAGCAGCCACGGACTAGCGGTCTACGAGCAGTACTTC. The rearrangement links TRBV28 to TRBJ2-7; 10 bases map to TRBD2. The junction had 5 bases not matched to a gene; V was cut back by 6 bases and J by 3 bases. This CDR3 has 14 residues. Germline CDR1 reads MDHEN; CDR2 reads SYDVKM. The whole variable domain, remainder taken from reference TRBV28 and TRBJ2-7, is DVKVTQSSRYLVKRTGEKVFLECVQDMDHENMFWYRQDPGLGLRLIYFSYDVKMKEKGDIPEGYSVSREKKERFSLILESASTNQTSMYLCASSHGLAVYEQYFGPGTRLTVT.